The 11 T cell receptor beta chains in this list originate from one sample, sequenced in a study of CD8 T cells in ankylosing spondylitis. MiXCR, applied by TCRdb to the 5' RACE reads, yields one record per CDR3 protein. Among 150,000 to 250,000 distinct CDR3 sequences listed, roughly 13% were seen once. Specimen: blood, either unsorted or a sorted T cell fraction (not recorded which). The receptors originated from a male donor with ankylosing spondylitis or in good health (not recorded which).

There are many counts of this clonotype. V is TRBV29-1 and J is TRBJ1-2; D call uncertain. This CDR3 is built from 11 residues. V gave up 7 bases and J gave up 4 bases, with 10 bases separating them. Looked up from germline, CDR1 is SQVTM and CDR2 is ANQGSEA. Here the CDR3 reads CSAEDAYGYTF. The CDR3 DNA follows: TGCAGCGCCGAGGACGCCTATGGCTACACCTTC.

For the CDR3, the DNA is TGTGCCAGCAGTTTCTTTGGGACTAGCGGAATCTCCTACGAGCAGTACTTC. Translated, it gives CASSFFGTSGISYEQYF. This rearrangement joins TRBV27 to TRBJ2-7; 11 bases align to TRBD2. J gave up 0 bases and V 3 bases, and 7 bases lay outside the gene matches. Germline V gene sequence: CDR1 MNHEY, CDR2 SMNVEV (reference sequence). The CDR3 has 17 residues.

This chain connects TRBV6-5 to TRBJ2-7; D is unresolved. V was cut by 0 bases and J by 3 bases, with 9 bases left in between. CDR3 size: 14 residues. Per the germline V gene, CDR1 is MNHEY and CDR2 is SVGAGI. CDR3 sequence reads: CASSYSPGGYEQYF. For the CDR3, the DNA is TGTGCCAGCAGTTACTCCCCCGGCGGCTACGAGCAGTACTTC.

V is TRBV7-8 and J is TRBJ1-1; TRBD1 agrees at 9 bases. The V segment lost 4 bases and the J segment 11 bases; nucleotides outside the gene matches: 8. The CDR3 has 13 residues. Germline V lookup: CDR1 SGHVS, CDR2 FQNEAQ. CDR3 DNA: TGTGCCAGCAGCTCAGACAGGGGGGACGGGGCTTTCTTT. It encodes CASSSDRGDGAFF. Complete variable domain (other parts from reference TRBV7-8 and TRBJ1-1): GAGVSQSPRYKVAKRGQDVALRCDPISGHVSLFWYQQALGQGPEFLTYFQNEAQLDKSGLPSDRFFAERPEGSVSTLKIQRTQQEDSAVYLCASSSDRGDGAFFGQGTRLTVV.

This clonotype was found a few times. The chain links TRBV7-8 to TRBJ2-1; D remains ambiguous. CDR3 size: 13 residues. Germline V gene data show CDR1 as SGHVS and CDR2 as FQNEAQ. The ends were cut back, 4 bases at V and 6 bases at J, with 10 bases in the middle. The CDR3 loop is CASSSSGSNEQFF. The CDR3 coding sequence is TGTGCCAGCAGCTCATCAGGTTCCAATGAGCAGTTCTTC.

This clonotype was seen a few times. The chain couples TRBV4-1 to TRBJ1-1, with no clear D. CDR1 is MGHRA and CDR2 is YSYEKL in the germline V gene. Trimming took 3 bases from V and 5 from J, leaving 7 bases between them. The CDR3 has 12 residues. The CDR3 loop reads CASSQELTEAFF. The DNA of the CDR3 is TGCGCCAGCAGCCAGGAGTTGACTGAAGCTTTCTTT.

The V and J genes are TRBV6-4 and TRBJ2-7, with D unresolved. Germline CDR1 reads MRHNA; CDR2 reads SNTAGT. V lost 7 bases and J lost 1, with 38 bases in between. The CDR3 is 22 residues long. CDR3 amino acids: CASTNQRPGPYISVRASYEQYF. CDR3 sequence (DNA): TGTGCCAGCACCAATCAGAGACCCGGGCCGTACATCTCCGTCCGAGCATCCTACGAGCAGTACTTC.

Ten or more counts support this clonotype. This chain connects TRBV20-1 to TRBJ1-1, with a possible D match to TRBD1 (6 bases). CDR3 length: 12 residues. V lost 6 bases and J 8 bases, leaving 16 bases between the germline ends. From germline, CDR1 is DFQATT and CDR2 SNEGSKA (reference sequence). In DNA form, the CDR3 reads TGCAGTGCCTCCAGACAGGACCTGGAAGCTTTCTTT. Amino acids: CSASRQDLEAFF.

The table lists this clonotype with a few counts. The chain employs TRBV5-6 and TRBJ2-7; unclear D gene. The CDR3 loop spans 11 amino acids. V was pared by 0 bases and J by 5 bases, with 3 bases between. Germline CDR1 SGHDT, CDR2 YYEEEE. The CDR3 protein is CASSLVDEQYF. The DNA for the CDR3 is TGTGCCAGCAGCTTGGTCGACGAGCAGTACTTC. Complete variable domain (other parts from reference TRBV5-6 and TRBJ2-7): DAGVTQSPTHLIKTRGQQVTLRCSPKSGHDTVSWYQQALGQGPQFIFQYYEEEERQRGNFPDRFSGHQFPNYSSELNVNALLLGDSALYLCASSLVDEQYFGPGTRLTVT.

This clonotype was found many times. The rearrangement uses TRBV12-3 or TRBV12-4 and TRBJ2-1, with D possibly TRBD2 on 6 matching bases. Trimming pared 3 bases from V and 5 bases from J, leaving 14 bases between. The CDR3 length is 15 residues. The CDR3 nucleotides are TGTGCCAGCAGTTTTAGACTAGGGGTCCACAATGAGCAGTTCTTC. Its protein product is CASSFRLGVHNEQFF.

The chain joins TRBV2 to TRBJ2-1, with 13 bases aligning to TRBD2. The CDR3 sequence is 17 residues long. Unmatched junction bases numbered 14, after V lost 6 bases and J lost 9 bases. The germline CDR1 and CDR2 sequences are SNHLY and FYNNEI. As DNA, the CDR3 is TGTGCCAGCAGGGGGTTACGGACTAGCGGGAGCATTTTTGAGCAGTTCTTC. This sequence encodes CASRGLRTSGSIFEQFF.